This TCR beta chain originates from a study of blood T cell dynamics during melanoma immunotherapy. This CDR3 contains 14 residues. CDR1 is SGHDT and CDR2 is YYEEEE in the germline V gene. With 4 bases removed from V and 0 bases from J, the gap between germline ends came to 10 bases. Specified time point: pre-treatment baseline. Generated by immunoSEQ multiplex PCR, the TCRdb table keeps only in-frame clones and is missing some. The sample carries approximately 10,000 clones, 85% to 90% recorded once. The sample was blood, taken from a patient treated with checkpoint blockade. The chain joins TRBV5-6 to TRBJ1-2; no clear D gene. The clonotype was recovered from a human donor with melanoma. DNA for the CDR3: TGTGCCAGCAGCCGAACGAACTCTAACTATGGCTACACCTTC. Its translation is CASSRTNSNYGYTF.